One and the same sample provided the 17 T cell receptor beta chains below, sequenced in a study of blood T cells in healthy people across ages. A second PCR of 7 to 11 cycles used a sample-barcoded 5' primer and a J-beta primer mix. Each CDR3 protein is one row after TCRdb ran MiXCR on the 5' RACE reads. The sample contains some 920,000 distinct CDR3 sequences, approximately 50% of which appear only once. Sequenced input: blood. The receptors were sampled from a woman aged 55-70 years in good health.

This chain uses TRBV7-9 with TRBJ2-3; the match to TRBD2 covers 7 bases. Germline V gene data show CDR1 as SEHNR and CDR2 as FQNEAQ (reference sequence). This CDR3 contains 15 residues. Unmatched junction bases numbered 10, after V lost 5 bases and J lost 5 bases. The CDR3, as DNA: TGTGCCAGCAGCCTAAGGGAGGGCCTAGGAGATACGCAGTATTTT. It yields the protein CASSLREGLGDTQYF.

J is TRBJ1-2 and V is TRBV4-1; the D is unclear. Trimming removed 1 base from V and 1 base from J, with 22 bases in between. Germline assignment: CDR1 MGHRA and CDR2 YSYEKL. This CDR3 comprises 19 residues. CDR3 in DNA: TGCGCCAGCAGCCAAGCTCCTCCTTTAGTGACTGCCGTTAACTATGGCTACACCTTC. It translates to CASSQAPPLVTAVNYGYTF.

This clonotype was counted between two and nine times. The CDR3 DNA reads TGCGCCAGCAGCCGAAGTTCCGAGGGGGGTAGTGAAAAACTGTTTTTT. It is translated as CASSRSSEGGSEKLFF. V usage is TRBV4-3 and J usage is TRBJ1-4; perhaps TRBD1 as D (6 bases). Per germline, CDR1 LGHNA and CDR2 YSLEER. V was shortened by 4 bases and J by 7 bases, with 19 bases between the two germline ends. The length of the CDR3 is 16 residues.

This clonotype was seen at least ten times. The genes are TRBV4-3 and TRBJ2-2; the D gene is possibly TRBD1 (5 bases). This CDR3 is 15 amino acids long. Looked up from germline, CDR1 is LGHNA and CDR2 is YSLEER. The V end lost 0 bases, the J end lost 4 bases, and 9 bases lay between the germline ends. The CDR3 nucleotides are TGCGCCAGCAGCCAAGATAGACAGTCCACCGGGGAGCTGTTTTTT. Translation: CASSQDRQSTGELFF.

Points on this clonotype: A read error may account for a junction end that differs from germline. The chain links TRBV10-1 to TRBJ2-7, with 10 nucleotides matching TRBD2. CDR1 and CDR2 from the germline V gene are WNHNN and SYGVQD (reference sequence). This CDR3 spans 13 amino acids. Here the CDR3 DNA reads TGCGTCAGCTCCGAGCGGGAGGGGTACGAGCAGTACTTC. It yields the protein CVSSEREGYEQYF.

The CDR3 loop reads CASSHGILAGGPTEQFF. The CDR3 DNA reads as TGCGCCAGCAGCCACGGAATCCTAGCGGGAGGGCCCACTGAGCAGTTCTTC. The J gene is TRBJ2-1, the V gene TRBV4-3; 12 positions match TRBD2. The CDR3 contains 17 residues. The germline V gene encodes CDR1 LGHNA and CDR2 YSLEER. With V trimmed by 3 bases and J by 9 bases, 12 bases remained unmatched.

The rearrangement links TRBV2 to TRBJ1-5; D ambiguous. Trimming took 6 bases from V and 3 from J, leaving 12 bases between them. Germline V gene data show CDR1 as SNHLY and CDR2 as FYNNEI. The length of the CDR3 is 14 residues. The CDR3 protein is CASRADLSNQPQHF. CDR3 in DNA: TGTGCCAGCAGGGCAGACTTGTCCAATCAGCCCCAGCATTTT.

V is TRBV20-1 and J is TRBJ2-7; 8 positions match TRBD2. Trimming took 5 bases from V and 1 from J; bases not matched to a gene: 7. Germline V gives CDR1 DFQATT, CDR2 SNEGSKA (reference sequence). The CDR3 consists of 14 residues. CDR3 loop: CSADLAGRSYEQYF. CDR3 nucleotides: TGCAGTGCTGACCTAGCGGGTCGATCCTACGAGCAGTACTTC.

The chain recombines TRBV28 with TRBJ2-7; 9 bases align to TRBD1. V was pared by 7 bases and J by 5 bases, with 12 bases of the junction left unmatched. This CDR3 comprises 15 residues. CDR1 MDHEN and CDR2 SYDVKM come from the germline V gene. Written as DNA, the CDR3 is TGTGCCAGCACCCCAGTGGGACAGGGAGGCCACGAGCAGTACTTC. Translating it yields CASTPVGQGGHEQYF.

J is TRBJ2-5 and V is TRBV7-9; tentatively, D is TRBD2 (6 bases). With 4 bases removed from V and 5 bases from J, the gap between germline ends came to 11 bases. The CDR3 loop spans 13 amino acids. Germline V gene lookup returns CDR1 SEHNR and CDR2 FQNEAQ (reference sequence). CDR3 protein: CASSYKGGETQYF. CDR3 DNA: TGTGCCAGCAGCTATAAGGGAGGCGAGACCCAGTACTTC.

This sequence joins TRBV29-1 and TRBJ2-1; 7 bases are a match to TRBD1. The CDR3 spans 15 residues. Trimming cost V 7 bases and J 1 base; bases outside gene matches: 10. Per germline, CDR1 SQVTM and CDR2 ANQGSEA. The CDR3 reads CSAQGGGWSYNEQFF. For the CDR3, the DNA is TGCAGCGCCCAAGGGGGCGGGTGGTCCTACAATGAGCAGTTCTTC.

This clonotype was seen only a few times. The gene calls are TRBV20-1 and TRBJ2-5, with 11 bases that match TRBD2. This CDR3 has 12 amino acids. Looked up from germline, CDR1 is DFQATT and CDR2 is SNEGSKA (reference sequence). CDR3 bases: TGCGGGGGAGGACTAGCGGGTGAGACCCAGTACTTC. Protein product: CGGGLAGETQYF.

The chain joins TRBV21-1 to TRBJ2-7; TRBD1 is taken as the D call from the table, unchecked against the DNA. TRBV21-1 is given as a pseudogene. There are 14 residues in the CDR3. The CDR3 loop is CASSKDRGTGEQYF. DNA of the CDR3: TGTGCCAGCAGCAAGGACAGGGGGACGGGGGAGCAGTACTTC.

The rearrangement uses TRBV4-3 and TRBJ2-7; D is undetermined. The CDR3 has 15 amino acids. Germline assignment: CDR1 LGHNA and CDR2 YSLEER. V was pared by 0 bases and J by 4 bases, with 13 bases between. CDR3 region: CASSQDLGLGYEQYF. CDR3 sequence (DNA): TGCGCCAGCAGCCAAGATCTCGGCTTGGGATACGAGCAGTACTTC.

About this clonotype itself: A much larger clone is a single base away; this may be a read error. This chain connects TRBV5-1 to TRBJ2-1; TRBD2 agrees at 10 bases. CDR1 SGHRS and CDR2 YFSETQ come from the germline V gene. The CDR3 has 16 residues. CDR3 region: CASTLRASGSSNERFF. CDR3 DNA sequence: TGCGCCAGCACCCTGAGGGCTAGCGGGAGTTCTAATGAGCGGTTCTTC.

CDR3 protein: CASSAVRVAYEQYF. In nucleotides, the CDR3 is TGTGCCAGCAGTGCGGTCAGGGTGGCCTACGAGCAGTACTTC. The chain employs TRBV25-1 and TRBJ2-7; maybe TRBD1 (5 bases). There are 14 residues in the CDR3. Trimming pared 4 bases from V and 2 bases from J, leaving 12 bases between. Germline CDR1 and CDR2: MGHDK and SYGVNS.

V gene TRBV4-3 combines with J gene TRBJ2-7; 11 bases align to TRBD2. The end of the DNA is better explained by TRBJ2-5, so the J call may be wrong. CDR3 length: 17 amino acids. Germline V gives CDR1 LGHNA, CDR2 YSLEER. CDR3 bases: TGCGCCAGCAGCCAAGATTTAACGGGACTAGCGGCAGAGACCCAGTACTTC. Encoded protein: CASSQDLTGLAAETQYF.